These T cell receptor beta chains were read from a single sample in a study of Graves' ophthalmopathy and Graves' hyperthyroidism. TCRdb fed the multiplex PCR reads into MiXCR, producing one record per CDR3 protein. The sample comprises a few hundred thousand distinct CDR3 sequences, less than 20% of which are singletons, and 7% rests with the top ten. What was sequenced was peripheral blood. The receptors shown here come from a woman under 30 with stable Graves' hyperthyroidism. Both conserved end residues are trimmed from each CDR3.

V gene: TRBV12-3/TRBV12-4; J gene: TRBJ1-1; CDR3 protein: ASSYGQGKAF
V gene: TRBV12-5; J gene: TRBJ1-1; CDR3 protein: ASGLERSTEAF
V gene: TRBV4-1; J gene: TRBJ2-7; CDR3 protein: ASSLERASYEQY
V gene: TRBV15; J gene: TRBJ1-5; CDR3 protein: ATSGTGRPQH
V gene: TRBV11-2; J gene: TRBJ1-3; CDR3 protein: ASTPAPSGNTIY
V gene: TRBV4-1; J gene: TRBJ1-2; CDR3 protein: ASSQVSGTNGYT
V gene: TRBV15; J gene: TRBJ2-2; CDR3 protein: ATSRVGNTGELF
V gene: TRBV27; J gene: TRBJ1-6; CDR3 protein: ASSSSPPSSYNSPLH
V gene: TRBV18; J gene: TRBJ2-7; CDR3 protein: ASSDRGFAEQY
V gene: TRBV7-9; J gene: TRBJ2-7; CDR3 protein: ASSAWTGSSYEQY
V gene: TRBV2; J gene: TRBJ1-5; CDR3 protein: ASRYGGLADQPQH
V gene: TRBV24-1; J gene: TRBJ2-5; CDR3 protein: ATSDPHRGRGETQY
V gene: TRBV20-1; J gene: TRBJ1-2; CDR3 protein: SAHMARSGNYGYT
V gene: TRBV20-1; J gene: TRBJ2-7; CDR3 protein: SATRGSYEQY
V gene: TRBV7-2; J gene: TRBJ2-7; CDR3 protein: ASSLNPGPTREQY
V gene: TRBV7-9; J gene: TRBJ1-2; CDR3 protein: ASIAGTGNYGYT
V gene: TRBV27; J gene: TRBJ2-2; CDR3 protein: ASSSANTGELC
V gene: TRBV25-1; J gene: TRBJ1-1; CDR3 protein: ASSESGSRGGWGNTEAF
V gene: TRBV19; J gene: TRBJ2-5; CDR3 protein: ASSIASVGTAETQY
V gene: TRBV24-1; J gene: TRBJ2-5; CDR3 protein: ATSEPGQGGETQY
V gene: TRBV6-2/TRBV6-3; J gene: TRBJ2-2; CDR3 protein: ASATGTEVTGELF
V gene: TRBV6-4; J gene: TRBJ2-2; CDR3 protein: ASSDIAGANTGELF
V gene: TRBV6-5; J gene: TRBJ2-2; CDR3 protein: ASSYQGGTIGELF
V gene: TRBV11-3; J gene: TRBJ1-1; CDR3 protein: ASSLDTMNTETF
V gene: TRBV2; J gene: TRBJ2-5; CDR3 protein: ASTRGETQY
V gene: TRBV2; J gene: TRBJ1-6; CDR3 protein: ASSARHNSPLH
V gene: TRBV7-8; J gene: TRBJ1-1; CDR3 protein: ASSPDRGKGRAF
V gene: TRBV4-2; J gene: TRBJ1-1; CDR3 protein: ASSRPGTGANTEAF
V gene: TRBV11-2; J gene: TRBJ2-7; CDR3 protein: ASSAITKTGGSEQY
V gene: TRBV12-3/TRBV12-4; J gene: TRBJ1-1; CDR3 protein: ASSLSLTGTLNTEAF
V gene: TRBV6-1; J gene: TRBJ2-5; CDR3 protein: ASSATSGGPSGETQY
V gene: TRBV5-1; J gene: TRBJ2-7; CDR3 protein: ASSRGDSYYEQY
V gene: TRBV2; J gene: TRBJ2-7; CDR3 protein: ASSEIHRNDYEQY
V gene: TRBV18; J gene: TRBJ1-6; CDR3 protein: ASSPHGDSPLH
V gene: TRBV6-5; J gene: TRBJ1-2; CDR3 protein: ASSYSTGTVGGYT
V gene: TRBV7-9; J gene: NA; CDR3 protein: ASSSGTGAYYEQY
V gene: TRBV4-2; J gene: TRBJ2-5; CDR3 protein: ASSQDLAGGKTQY
V gene: TRBV6-2/TRBV6-3; J gene: TRBJ2-2; CDR3 protein: ASNYGPLRAGELF
V gene: TRBV20-1; J gene: TRBJ2-5; CDR3 protein: SAPRRLNQETQY
V gene: TRBV12-3/TRBV12-4; J gene: TRBJ2-2; CDR3 protein: ASSLSGGHTGELF
V gene: TRBV6-1; J gene: TRBJ1-2; CDR3 protein: ASRQGHAYGYT
V gene: TRBV28; J gene: TRBJ1-5; CDR3 protein: AGSRDQGSNQPQH
V gene: TRBV5-8; J gene: TRBJ2-7; CDR3 protein: ASSPRTIGSYDQY
V gene: TRBV7-9; J gene: TRBJ1-2; CDR3 protein: ASSLGTGANYGYT
V gene: TRBV25-1; J gene: TRBJ1-5; CDR3 protein: ASSDSYNQPQH
V gene: TRBV7-3; J gene: TRBJ1-5; CDR3 protein: AEIPSEGRYSNQPQH
V gene: TRBV2; J gene: TRBJ2-2; CDR3 protein: ASSEGTVELLRGRITGELF
V gene: TRBV4-2; J gene: TRBJ1-2; CDR3 protein: ASSPEAEAYGYT